The 26 T cell receptor beta chains listed next were all sequenced from one sample in a study of T-cell memory formation after mild COVID-19 (dated by TCRdb to the early 2020s). Libraries were made using 5' RACE. The reads were generated on an Illumina NovaSeq 6000. The raw public data were reprocessed by TCRdb itself: fastp quality trimming at Q25, MiXCR clonotype calling, in-frame beta chains only. CDR3 protein sequences are deduplicated, and each keeps its most common genes and DNA. This sample is represented by a few hundred thousand distinct CDR3 sequences; 8% to 10% of them were singletons. The biggest ten clones account for approximately 22% of the sample. The sequencing input was PBMCs or a T cell subset sorted from them (not recorded which). The receptors were sampled from a young man who had mild COVID-19 (a few samples of this study predate the infection). The sample titles of this study are shuffled in the database, so cell type and time point are left out; the donor was told from shared clones.

This clonotype was detected ten times or more. The rearrangement links TRBV7-9 to TRBJ1-1; D not resolved. Per germline, CDR1 SEHNR and CDR2 FQNEAQ (reference sequence). There are 15 residues in the CDR3. Deletions cut 5 bases from V and 3 bases from J, with 16 bases between. CDR3: CASSLLGVIHTEAFF. CDR3 coding DNA: TGTGCCAGCAGCCTGCTCGGGGTAATTCACACTGAAGCTTTCTTT.

The chain carries TRBV7-2 and TRBJ1-4; D uncertain. From germline, CDR1 is SGHTA and CDR2 FQGNSA. This CDR3 contains 13 residues. Trimming removed 5 bases from V and 6 bases from J, with 10 bases in between. The CDR3 DNA is TGTGCCAGCAGCCCCCATTCCGATGAAAAACTGTTTTTT. Translating it yields CASSPHSDEKLFF. Combining the CDR3 with reference TRBV7-2 and TRBJ1-4 gives the whole variable domain GAGVSQSPSNKVTEKGKDVELRCDPISGHTALYWYRQSLGQGLEFLIYFQGNSAPDKSGLPSDRFSAERTGGSVSTLTIQRTQQEDSAVYLCASSPHSDEKLFFGSGTQLSVL.

The chain links TRBV20-1 to TRBJ1-1; D gene unclear. The length of the CDR3 is 18 residues. The germline V gene has CDR1 DFQATT and CDR2 SNEGSKA (reference sequence). V was clipped by 0 bases and J by 1 base, with 21 bases between them. CDR3 loop: CSARDIKAVGWWNTEAFF. In DNA form, the CDR3 reads TGCAGTGCTAGAGATATAAAAGCGGTGGGGTGGTGGAACACTGAAGCTTTCTTT.

The chain links TRBV3-1 to TRBJ1-1; D is unresolved. Germline V gene lookup returns CDR1 LGHDT and CDR2 YNNKEL (reference sequence). CDR3 length: 15 amino acids. Trimming took 0 bases from V and 3 from J, leaving 11 bases between them. The CDR3: CASSQDMKGYTEAFF. The CDR3 DNA sequence: TGTGCCAGCAGCCAAGATATGAAGGGATACACTGAAGCTTTCTTT.

The gene calls are TRBV5-4 and TRBJ1-2; D might be TRBD1 (5 bases). CDR1 and CDR2 from the germline V gene are SGHNT and YYREEE (reference sequence). The CDR3 has 16 amino acids. V gave up 3 bases and J gave up 1 base, with 16 bases separating them. CDR3 sequence: CASSSPPKGHNYGYTF. The CDR3 DNA follows: TGTGCCAGCAGCTCACCTCCGAAGGGGCATAACTATGGCTACACCTTC.

This clonotype has at least ten counts. The rearrangement uses TRBV4-2 and TRBJ1-6; D remains ambiguous. Germline CDR1 reads LGHNA; CDR2 reads YNFKEQ. V shed 3 bases and J shed 4 bases, with 10 bases lying between them. There are 15 residues in the CDR3. CDR3 region: CASSQQDPYNSPLHF. In nucleotides, the CDR3 is TGTGCCAGCAGCCAGCAGGACCCATATAATTCACCCCTCCACTTT.

A few counts support this clonotype. The rearrangement uses TRBV11-2 and TRBJ2-1; 7 bases are shared with TRBD1. The CDR3 consists of 15 residues. V lost 3 bases and J lost 7; bases outside the gene matches: 9. The germline V gene has CDR1 SGHAT and CDR2 FQNNGV. CDR3 sequence: CASSLGVTGPNEQFF. CDR3 nucleotides: TGTGCCAGCAGCTTGGGGGTGACAGGGCCGAATGAGCAGTTCTTC.

This clonotype was picked up many times. V usage is TRBV6-6 and J usage is TRBJ1-2; 11 nucleotides match TRBD1. The CDR3 runs 17 residues. Germline V gives CDR1 MNHNY, CDR2 SVGAGI (reference sequence). Trimming removed 0 bases from V and 7 bases from J; junction bases left unmatched: 10. CDR3 protein: CASSYSGQGAPGGGYTF. DNA of the CDR3: TGTGCCAGCAGTTACTCTGGACAGGGGGCCCCCGGGGGTGGCTACACCTTC.

This clonotype was seen a handful of times. V is TRBV5-1 and J is TRBJ2-1; D is unresolved. This CDR3 contains 12 residues. Germline-derived CDR1 and CDR2 are SGHRS and YFSETQ. Trimming stripped 5 bases from V and 7 bases from J, with 10 bases between. CDR3 DNA sequence: TGCGCCAGCAGTGGCAGGAGTAATGAGCAGTTCTTC. It is translated as CASSGRSNEQFF.

This clonotype was observed at least ten times. The rearrangement joins TRBV4-2 to TRBJ2-5, with TRBD2 matching over 12 bases. V lost 0 bases to trimming and J lost 4 bases; unmatched junction nucleotides: 6. Germline V gives CDR1 LGHNA, CDR2 YNFKEQ. This CDR3 contains 17 residues. This CDR3 reads CASSQDGTSGGRETQYF. CDR3 nucleotides: TGTGCCAGCAGCCAAGATGGCACTAGCGGGGGGAGAGAGACCCAGTACTTC.

Ten or more counts support this clonotype. The J gene is TRBJ2-1, the V gene TRBV10-3; no firm D call. The CDR3 loop spans 16 amino acids. Germline assignment: CDR1 ENHRY and CDR2 SYGVKD. Trimming removed 4 bases at V and 9 bases at J, with 22 bases between. The chain's CDR3 is CAISAPLLDTLGEQFF. CDR3 DNA: TGTGCCATCAGTGCCCCCCTACTGGATACATTGGGTGAGCAGTTCTTC.

The sample holds a few counts of this clonotype. J is TRBJ2-4 and V is TRBV12-3 or TRBV12-4, with D possibly called TRBD1 or TRBD2 (6 bases each). The CDR3 has 15 residues. The V and J ends lost 6 bases and 1 base respectively, with 13 bases between them. The CDR3 spells CASSEGGLAKNIQYF. The CDR3 region has the DNA TGTGCCAGCAGCGAGGGGGGACTCGCCAAAAACATTCAGTACTTC.

The table lists this clonotype with many counts. CDR3 region: CASSSRDRGHGEKLFF. The CDR3 bases are TGTGCCAGCAGTTCCCGGGACAGGGGGCACGGTGAAAAACTGTTTTTT. The V call is TRBV12-3 or TRBV12-4, the J call TRBJ1-4; 12 nucleotides agree with TRBD1. J gave up 7 bases and V 4 bases, and 7 bases lay outside the gene matches. This CDR3 region has 16 residues.

The chain combines TRBV7-8 with TRBJ2-2; D possibly corresponds to TRBD1 (5 bases). The CDR3 has 16 residues. Trimming took off 4 bases at V and 1 base at J, with 13 bases between the two ends. CDR1 and CDR2 (germline): SGHVS, FQNEAQ. This CDR3 is CASSSARAGNTGELFF. CDR3 coding DNA: TGTGCCAGCAGCTCGGCCAGGGCTGGGAACACCGGGGAGCTGTTTTTT.

V and J are TRBV6-5 and TRBJ1-6, with 7 positions matching TRBD1. Germline lookup yields CDR1 MNHEY and CDR2 SVGAGI. This CDR3 is built from 13 residues. After removal of 5 bases from V and 14 bases from J, the junction contained 9 bases not matched to a gene. Written as DNA, the CDR3 is TGTGCCAGCAGTGGACAGGACGGGTCTGCCCTCCACTTT. This gives the protein CASSGQDGSALHF.

The gene calls are TRBV4-3 and TRBJ2-7, with D maybe TRBD1 (6 bases). Germline-derived CDR1 and CDR2 are LGHNA and YSLEER. CDR3 length: 14 residues. V lost 4 bases and J lost 6, with 16 bases in between. The CDR3 sequence: CASSPGTTGSEQYF. The CDR3 nucleotides read TGCGCCAGCAGCCCGGGGACAACAGGCTCCGAGCAGTACTTC.

This clonotype was seen a handful of times. The genes are TRBV3-1 and TRBJ2-3, with 7 bases matching TRBD2. V gave up 4 bases and J gave up 4 bases; unmatched junction bases: 5. CDR3 length equals 14 residues. CDR1 LGHDT and CDR2 YNNKEL come from the germline V gene (reference sequence). DNA for the CDR3: TGTGCCAGCAGCCCCCGGGGGGTATCAGATACGCAGTATTTT. Translation gives CASSPRGVSDTQYF.

This chain joins TRBV7-2 and TRBJ2-7; TRBD2 might be the D (6 bases). CDR1 and CDR2 (germline): SGHTA, FQGNSA. Trimming shortened V by 2 bases and J by 9 bases, and 26 bases separated the two germline ends. CDR3 length: 17 amino acids. The DNA of the CDR3 is TGTGCCAGCAGCTTAATCCCGGGTCGAACTGGAATGGGGGGGCAGTACTTC. Its protein product is CASSLIPGRTGMGGQYF.

This chain uses TRBV6-1 with TRBJ1-5; D possibly corresponds to TRBD1 (6 bases). The length of the CDR3 is 13 residues. CDR1 MNHNS and CDR2 SASEGT come from the germline V gene. V lost 7 bases and J lost 6, with 13 bases in between. The CDR3 DNA is TGTGCCAGCACTGCGGGAGGGGGTCAGCCCCAGCATTTT. Translated, it gives CASTAGGGQPQHF.

The DNA for the CDR3 is TGCGCCAGCAGCCGAAGAGGGGTAGCGGGGGCCCCCACAGATACGCAGTATTTT. The encoded protein is CASSRRGVAGAPTDTQYF. This rearrangement joins TRBV5-1 to TRBJ2-3; TRBD2 aligns across 9 bases. The germline V gene has CDR1 SGHRS and CDR2 YFSETQ. Trimming removed 4 bases from V and 2 bases from J; junction bases left unmatched: 14. CDR3 length: 18 amino acids.

This clonotype has more than one count but fewer than ten. V is TRBV5-1 and J is TRBJ2-3, with D perhaps matching TRBD1 (6 bases). Germline values: CDR1 SGHRS, CDR2 YFSETQ. This CDR3 contains 16 residues. Between the trimmed V and J ends, which lost 0 bases and 0 bases, there was a span of 11 bases. CDR3 loop: CASSLVGQPSTDTQYF. In DNA form, the CDR3 reads TGCGCCAGCAGCTTGGTTGGACAGCCTAGCACAGATACGCAGTATTTT. Looking up the rest from reference TRBV5-1 and TRBJ2-3 gives the full variable domain: KAGVTQTPRYLIKTRGQQVTLSCSPISGHRSVSWYQQTPGQGLQFLFEYFSETQRNKGNFPGRFSGRQFSNSRSEMNVSTLELGDSALYLCASSLVGQPSTDTQYFGPGTRLTVL.

This clonotype was counted many times. This chain joins TRBV20-1 and TRBJ2-5; D may match TRBD1 or TRBD2 (5 bases each). With 4 bases removed from V and 1 base from J, the gap between germline ends came to 16 bases. Germline V gives CDR1 DFQATT, CDR2 SNEGSKA (reference sequence). The CDR3 extends over 15 amino acids. The CDR3 nucleotides are TGCAGTGCTAACCTGGGGTGGGGGATCCAAGAGACCCAGTACTTC. It encodes CSANLGWGIQETQYF.

This clonotype was counted many times. The chain joins TRBV4-3 to TRBJ1-1; no clear D. The CDR3 is 14 amino acids. CDR1 and CDR2 from the germline V gene are LGHNA and YSLEER. V was cut by 4 bases and J by 1 base, with 10 bases left in between. CDR3 region: CASSRHTSNTEAFF. DNA for the CDR3: TGCGCCAGCAGCCGCCATACTTCGAACACTGAAGCTTTCTTT.

This clonotype was recorded many times. V and J are TRBV6-2 or TRBV6-3 and TRBJ2-7, with 10 nucleotides matching TRBD1. With V trimmed by 5 bases and J by 3 bases, 7 bases remained unmatched. The germline CDR1 and CDR2 sequences are MNHEY and SVGEGT. The CDR3 sequence is 15 residues long. In DNA, the CDR3 is TGTGCCAGCAGTCCAATTGGACAGGGGGTCTACGAGCAGTACTTC. Its protein product is CASSPIGQGVYEQYF.

This clonotype has only a few counts. The CDR3 is CASSRGTYEQYF. In DNA form, the CDR3 reads TGTGCCAGCTCCCGGGGGACCTACGAGCAGTACTTC. This chain connects TRBV18 to TRBJ2-7; D perhaps matches TRBD2 (6 bases). Germline V gene lookup returns CDR1 KGHSH and CDR2 LQKENI. V gave up 6 bases and J gave up 2 bases, with 8 bases separating them. The CDR3 totals 12 residues.

V and J are TRBV20-1 and TRBJ2-1; 9 nucleotides align to TRBD1. Per germline, CDR1 DFQATT and CDR2 SNEGSKA (reference sequence). With V trimmed by 1 base and J by 0 bases, 7 bases remained unmatched. This CDR3 has 17 residues. DNA of the CDR3: TGCAGTGCTAGAGTGGACAGGGGCCATAGCTCCTACAATGAGCAGTTCTTC. Its protein is CSARVDRGHSSYNEQFF.